The entry below describes one TCR beta chain. The antigen is unknown. This sample is drawn from a study of T cell responses to AZD1222 COVID-19 vaccine. Germline lookup yields CDR1 SGHTA and CDR2 FQGNSA. The CDR3 sequence is 18 residues long. The V gene lost 5 bases and the J gene lost 4 bases, with 24 bases spanning the gap. Measured with immunoSEQ multiplex PCR; TCRdb has only the in-frame clones, and not every one. The sample holds some 130,000 clones, approximately 85% seen once. Study-wide points: Spike-specific TCR breadth and depth went up after people got two AZD1222 doses. Clonal diversity may have been underestimated, and the donors were mostly white British, with more females than males. Baseline seropositives among AZD1222 recipients totaled only five to seven.

V usage is TRBV7-2 and J usage is TRBJ2-1; perhaps TRBD2 as D (6 bases). The sequence was collected from an adult who received the AZD1222 COVID-19 vaccine. The specimen was peripheral blood, collected 28 days after the second AZD1222 dose. Here the CDR3 reads CASSVPIPPAGLYNEQFF. The CDR3 DNA reads as TGTGCCAGCAGCGTACCAATTCCCCCGGCGGGATTATACAATGAGCAGTTCTTC.